The 8 T cell receptor beta chains reported below all come from one sample, sequenced in a study of T cells in Graves' hyperthyroidism and ophthalmopathy. The investigators amplified TCR beta CDR3 regions from RNA transcripts. Initially, a first-round RT-PCR of the TCR CDR3 employed the HTBI primer set. TCRdb re-derived calls from the multiplex PCR reads in MiXCR, one entry per CDR3 protein. The repertoire holds 250,000 to 300,000 distinct CDR3 sequences, with 15% to 20% as singletons. Sequenced material: blood. The receptor source for this set is a woman in her fifties or sixties with Graves' ophthalmopathy.

This clonotype was counted at least ten times. The rearrangement joins TRBV2 to TRBJ2-5; D is unclear. The length of the CDR3 is 15 residues. CDR1 and CDR2 from the germline V gene are SNHLY and FYNNEI. Trimming removed 6 bases from V and 5 bases from J, with 19 bases in between. The CDR3: CASRPGRPPRETQYF. Here the CDR3 DNA reads TGTGCCAGCAGACCCGGTAGGCCACCAAGGGAGACCCAGTACTTC.

J is TRBJ1-1 and V is TRBV9; D might be TRBD1 (6 bases). V lost 1 base and J lost 9, with 13 bases in between. This CDR3 region has 13 residues. The germline V gene has CDR1 SGDLS and CDR2 YYNGEE. This CDR3 is CASSVSGDRQAFF. The DNA for the CDR3 is TGTGCCAGCAGCGTATCGGGCGACAGGCAAGCTTTCTTT.

This clonotype was seen ten or more times. J is TRBJ1-5 and V is TRBV5-1; 7 bases are shared with TRBD1. The CDR3 contains 14 residues. Germline CDR1 SGHRS, CDR2 YFSETQ. The J segment lost 7 bases and the V segment lost 0 bases, leaving 4 bases of the junction unmatched. The CDR3 sequence is CASSLEAGGQPQHF. The CDR3 DNA reads TGCGCCAGCAGCTTGGAGGCAGGGGGGCAGCCCCAGCATTTT.

This sequence joins TRBV11-2 and TRBJ1-2, with D maybe TRBD1 (5 bases). The germline CDR1 and CDR2 sequences are SGHAT and FQNNGV. The V end lost 3 bases, the J end lost 4 bases, and 15 bases lay between the germline ends. The CDR3 runs to 15 residues. The CDR3, as DNA: TGTGCCAGCAGCTTTCGGGGGGGTCGCACCTATGGCTACACCTTC. Amino acid sequence: CASSFRGGRTYGYTF.

The gene calls are TRBV20-1 and TRBJ2-5, with 8 bases lining up with TRBD1. CDR1 is DFQATT, CDR2 SNEGSKA, per germline (reference sequence). CDR3 size: 14 residues. Losses at the gene ends were 0 bases for V and 4 bases for J; bases not matched to a gene: 4. The CDR3: CSAREQGARETQYF. CDR3 DNA: TGCAGTGCTAGAGAGCAGGGGGCGCGAGAGACCCAGTACTTC.

This clonotype was seen just once. A much larger clone is a single base away; this may be a read error. In DNA, the CDR3 is TGTGCCAGCACCCCCGGGGTAAGGATCTACGAGCAGTACTTC. Translation: CASTPGVRIYEQYF. The chain employs TRBV19 and TRBJ2-7, with D possibly TRBD2 on 5 matching bases. Germline CDR1 is LNHDA and CDR2 is SQIVND (reference sequence). CDR3 length: 14 residues. V was shortened by 9 bases and J by 3 bases, with 18 bases between the two germline ends.

This clonotype was found many times. The chain carries TRBV6-1 and TRBJ2-5; tentatively, D is TRBD2 (6 bases). This CDR3 has 14 residues. The V end lost 3 bases, the J end lost 2 bases, and 10 bases lay between the germline ends. Germline V gene lookup returns CDR1 MNHNS and CDR2 SASEGT. DNA of the CDR3: TGTGCCAGCAGTGAGGGGGGAGTACAAGAGACCCAGTACTTC. It yields the protein CASSEGGVQETQYF.

This clonotype was counted a few times. This chain uses TRBV5-1 with TRBJ2-1; 10 bases match TRBD2. CDR1 SGHRS and CDR2 YFSETQ come from the germline V gene. The CDR3 runs to 16 residues. After removal of 4 bases from V and 9 bases from J, the junction contained 13 bases not matched to a gene. CDR3 in amino acids: CASSPGSSGGKGEQFF. The CDR3 bases are TGCGCCAGCAGCCCTGGGTCTAGCGGGGGTAAAGGTGAGCAGTTCTTC. Complete variable domain (other parts from reference TRBV5-1 and TRBJ2-1): KAGVTQTPRYLIKTRGQQVTLSCSPISGHRSVSWYQQTPGQGLQFLFEYFSETQRNKGNFPGRFSGRQFSNSRSEMNVSTLELGDSALYLCASSPGSSGGKGEQFFGPGTRLTVL.